This passage covers 9 T cell receptor beta chains from one sample sequenced in a study of identical twins. MiXCR, run by TCRdb on the 5' RACE reads, gives a single entry per CDR3 protein. The sample contains around 480,000 distinct CDR3 sequences, 13% to 15% of which appear only once. The same sample was also studied in work on yellow fever vaccine responses in identical twins.

The material sequenced was CD4+ T cells sorted from blood. These receptors came from a woman aged 18-30 years in good health.

In its sample, this clonotype was seen a few times. The rearrangement joins TRBV27 to TRBJ2-2; 8 positions agree with TRBD1. The CDR3 contains 17 residues. CDR1 and CDR2 from the germline V gene are MNHEY and SMNVEV (reference sequence). Trimming cost V 6 bases and J 0 bases; bases outside gene matches: 9. The DNA of the CDR3 is TGTGCCAGCAGAAAAGACAGGGGCCTACCGAACACCGGGGAGCTGTTTTTT. Translated, it gives CASRKDRGLPNTGELFF.

This clonotype was detected ten times or more. This rearrangement joins TRBV9 to TRBJ2-1, with a possible D match to TRBD1 (5 bases). The V gene's germline CDR1 is SGDLS and CDR2 YYNGEE. The CDR3 loop spans 15 amino acids. The V and J ends lost 6 bases and 4 bases respectively, with 17 bases between them. Here the CDR3 reads CASTSKGNQYNEQFF. The CDR3, as DNA: TGTGCCAGCACCTCCAAGGGGAACCAGTACAATGAGCAGTTCTTC.

The chain is built from TRBV6-1 and TRBJ2-4, with TRBD1 matching over 8 bases. The germline V gene has CDR1 MNHNS and CDR2 SASEGT. The V and J ends lost 5 bases and 6 bases, in that order; junction bases with no gene match: 9. There are 15 residues in the CDR3. The CDR3 here is CASSQGQGLRNIQYF. The CDR3 nucleotides read TGTGCCAGCAGTCAAGGACAGGGTTTGAGAAACATTCAGTACTTC.

The V call is TRBV5-1, the J call TRBJ1-3; D unclear. V was pared by 0 bases and J by 0 bases, with 7 bases between. The CDR3 is 15 amino acids. Germline values: CDR1 SGHRS, CDR2 YFSETQ. In nucleotides, the CDR3 is TGCGCCAGCAGCTTGGACAGCCTCTCTGGAAACACCATATATTTT. This encodes CASSLDSLSGNTIYF.

The table lists this clonotype with many counts. V and J are TRBV3-1 and TRBJ2-7; maybe TRBD1 (6 bases). V was cut by 4 bases and J by 6 bases, with 10 bases left in between. CDR1 is LGHDT, CDR2 YNNKEL, per germline (reference sequence). This CDR3 is 12 amino acids long. CDR3 in DNA: TGTGCCAGCAGCCTACAGGGTCGCGAGCAGTACTTC. This gives the protein CASSLQGREQYF.

This clonotype occurred a few times. The chain combines TRBV4-1 with TRBJ2-2, with 10 bases that match TRBD2. The trim removed 1 base at V and 1 base at J, leaving 6 bases unmatched. Germline V gene lookup returns CDR1 MGHRA and CDR2 YSYEKL. The CDR3 length is 18 residues. The CDR3 nucleotides read TGCGCCAGCAGCCAAGGGGAACTAGCGGGACTGAACACCGGGGAGCTGTTTTTT. It encodes CASSQGELAGLNTGELFF.

The chain is built from TRBV6-2 or TRBV6-3 and TRBJ2-6; a possible D gene is TRBD1 (6 bases). CDR3 length: 14 amino acids. V dropped 6 bases and J dropped 3 bases, with 9 bases sitting between them. CDR1 is MNHEY and CDR2 is SVGEGT in the germline V gene. The CDR3 here is CASRQGFGANVLTF. The CDR3 coding sequence is TGTGCCAGCAGACAGGGCTTTGGGGCCAACGTCCTGACTTTC.

This clonotype appeared a few times. The chain joins TRBV6-1 to TRBJ1-2, with D perhaps matching TRBD1 (5 bases). CDR3 length: 13 amino acids. CDR1 is MNHNS and CDR2 is SASEGT in the germline V gene. The ends were cut back, 6 bases at V and 3 bases at J, with 11 bases in the middle. The CDR3 region has the DNA TGTGCCAGCAGGCCTCAGGGTTACTATGGCTACACCTTC. Translated, it gives CASRPQGYYGYTF.

V gene TRBV6-5 combines with J gene TRBJ2-1; a possible D gene is TRBD1 (6 bases). V lost 2 bases and J 2 bases, leaving 13 bases between the germline ends. CDR1 and CDR2 (germline): MNHEY, SVGAGI. The CDR3 runs to 16 residues. CDR3 nucleotides: TGTGCCAGCAGTTACGCCGGGACACCACCCTACAATGAGCAGTTCTTC. This translates into CASSYAGTPPYNEQFF.